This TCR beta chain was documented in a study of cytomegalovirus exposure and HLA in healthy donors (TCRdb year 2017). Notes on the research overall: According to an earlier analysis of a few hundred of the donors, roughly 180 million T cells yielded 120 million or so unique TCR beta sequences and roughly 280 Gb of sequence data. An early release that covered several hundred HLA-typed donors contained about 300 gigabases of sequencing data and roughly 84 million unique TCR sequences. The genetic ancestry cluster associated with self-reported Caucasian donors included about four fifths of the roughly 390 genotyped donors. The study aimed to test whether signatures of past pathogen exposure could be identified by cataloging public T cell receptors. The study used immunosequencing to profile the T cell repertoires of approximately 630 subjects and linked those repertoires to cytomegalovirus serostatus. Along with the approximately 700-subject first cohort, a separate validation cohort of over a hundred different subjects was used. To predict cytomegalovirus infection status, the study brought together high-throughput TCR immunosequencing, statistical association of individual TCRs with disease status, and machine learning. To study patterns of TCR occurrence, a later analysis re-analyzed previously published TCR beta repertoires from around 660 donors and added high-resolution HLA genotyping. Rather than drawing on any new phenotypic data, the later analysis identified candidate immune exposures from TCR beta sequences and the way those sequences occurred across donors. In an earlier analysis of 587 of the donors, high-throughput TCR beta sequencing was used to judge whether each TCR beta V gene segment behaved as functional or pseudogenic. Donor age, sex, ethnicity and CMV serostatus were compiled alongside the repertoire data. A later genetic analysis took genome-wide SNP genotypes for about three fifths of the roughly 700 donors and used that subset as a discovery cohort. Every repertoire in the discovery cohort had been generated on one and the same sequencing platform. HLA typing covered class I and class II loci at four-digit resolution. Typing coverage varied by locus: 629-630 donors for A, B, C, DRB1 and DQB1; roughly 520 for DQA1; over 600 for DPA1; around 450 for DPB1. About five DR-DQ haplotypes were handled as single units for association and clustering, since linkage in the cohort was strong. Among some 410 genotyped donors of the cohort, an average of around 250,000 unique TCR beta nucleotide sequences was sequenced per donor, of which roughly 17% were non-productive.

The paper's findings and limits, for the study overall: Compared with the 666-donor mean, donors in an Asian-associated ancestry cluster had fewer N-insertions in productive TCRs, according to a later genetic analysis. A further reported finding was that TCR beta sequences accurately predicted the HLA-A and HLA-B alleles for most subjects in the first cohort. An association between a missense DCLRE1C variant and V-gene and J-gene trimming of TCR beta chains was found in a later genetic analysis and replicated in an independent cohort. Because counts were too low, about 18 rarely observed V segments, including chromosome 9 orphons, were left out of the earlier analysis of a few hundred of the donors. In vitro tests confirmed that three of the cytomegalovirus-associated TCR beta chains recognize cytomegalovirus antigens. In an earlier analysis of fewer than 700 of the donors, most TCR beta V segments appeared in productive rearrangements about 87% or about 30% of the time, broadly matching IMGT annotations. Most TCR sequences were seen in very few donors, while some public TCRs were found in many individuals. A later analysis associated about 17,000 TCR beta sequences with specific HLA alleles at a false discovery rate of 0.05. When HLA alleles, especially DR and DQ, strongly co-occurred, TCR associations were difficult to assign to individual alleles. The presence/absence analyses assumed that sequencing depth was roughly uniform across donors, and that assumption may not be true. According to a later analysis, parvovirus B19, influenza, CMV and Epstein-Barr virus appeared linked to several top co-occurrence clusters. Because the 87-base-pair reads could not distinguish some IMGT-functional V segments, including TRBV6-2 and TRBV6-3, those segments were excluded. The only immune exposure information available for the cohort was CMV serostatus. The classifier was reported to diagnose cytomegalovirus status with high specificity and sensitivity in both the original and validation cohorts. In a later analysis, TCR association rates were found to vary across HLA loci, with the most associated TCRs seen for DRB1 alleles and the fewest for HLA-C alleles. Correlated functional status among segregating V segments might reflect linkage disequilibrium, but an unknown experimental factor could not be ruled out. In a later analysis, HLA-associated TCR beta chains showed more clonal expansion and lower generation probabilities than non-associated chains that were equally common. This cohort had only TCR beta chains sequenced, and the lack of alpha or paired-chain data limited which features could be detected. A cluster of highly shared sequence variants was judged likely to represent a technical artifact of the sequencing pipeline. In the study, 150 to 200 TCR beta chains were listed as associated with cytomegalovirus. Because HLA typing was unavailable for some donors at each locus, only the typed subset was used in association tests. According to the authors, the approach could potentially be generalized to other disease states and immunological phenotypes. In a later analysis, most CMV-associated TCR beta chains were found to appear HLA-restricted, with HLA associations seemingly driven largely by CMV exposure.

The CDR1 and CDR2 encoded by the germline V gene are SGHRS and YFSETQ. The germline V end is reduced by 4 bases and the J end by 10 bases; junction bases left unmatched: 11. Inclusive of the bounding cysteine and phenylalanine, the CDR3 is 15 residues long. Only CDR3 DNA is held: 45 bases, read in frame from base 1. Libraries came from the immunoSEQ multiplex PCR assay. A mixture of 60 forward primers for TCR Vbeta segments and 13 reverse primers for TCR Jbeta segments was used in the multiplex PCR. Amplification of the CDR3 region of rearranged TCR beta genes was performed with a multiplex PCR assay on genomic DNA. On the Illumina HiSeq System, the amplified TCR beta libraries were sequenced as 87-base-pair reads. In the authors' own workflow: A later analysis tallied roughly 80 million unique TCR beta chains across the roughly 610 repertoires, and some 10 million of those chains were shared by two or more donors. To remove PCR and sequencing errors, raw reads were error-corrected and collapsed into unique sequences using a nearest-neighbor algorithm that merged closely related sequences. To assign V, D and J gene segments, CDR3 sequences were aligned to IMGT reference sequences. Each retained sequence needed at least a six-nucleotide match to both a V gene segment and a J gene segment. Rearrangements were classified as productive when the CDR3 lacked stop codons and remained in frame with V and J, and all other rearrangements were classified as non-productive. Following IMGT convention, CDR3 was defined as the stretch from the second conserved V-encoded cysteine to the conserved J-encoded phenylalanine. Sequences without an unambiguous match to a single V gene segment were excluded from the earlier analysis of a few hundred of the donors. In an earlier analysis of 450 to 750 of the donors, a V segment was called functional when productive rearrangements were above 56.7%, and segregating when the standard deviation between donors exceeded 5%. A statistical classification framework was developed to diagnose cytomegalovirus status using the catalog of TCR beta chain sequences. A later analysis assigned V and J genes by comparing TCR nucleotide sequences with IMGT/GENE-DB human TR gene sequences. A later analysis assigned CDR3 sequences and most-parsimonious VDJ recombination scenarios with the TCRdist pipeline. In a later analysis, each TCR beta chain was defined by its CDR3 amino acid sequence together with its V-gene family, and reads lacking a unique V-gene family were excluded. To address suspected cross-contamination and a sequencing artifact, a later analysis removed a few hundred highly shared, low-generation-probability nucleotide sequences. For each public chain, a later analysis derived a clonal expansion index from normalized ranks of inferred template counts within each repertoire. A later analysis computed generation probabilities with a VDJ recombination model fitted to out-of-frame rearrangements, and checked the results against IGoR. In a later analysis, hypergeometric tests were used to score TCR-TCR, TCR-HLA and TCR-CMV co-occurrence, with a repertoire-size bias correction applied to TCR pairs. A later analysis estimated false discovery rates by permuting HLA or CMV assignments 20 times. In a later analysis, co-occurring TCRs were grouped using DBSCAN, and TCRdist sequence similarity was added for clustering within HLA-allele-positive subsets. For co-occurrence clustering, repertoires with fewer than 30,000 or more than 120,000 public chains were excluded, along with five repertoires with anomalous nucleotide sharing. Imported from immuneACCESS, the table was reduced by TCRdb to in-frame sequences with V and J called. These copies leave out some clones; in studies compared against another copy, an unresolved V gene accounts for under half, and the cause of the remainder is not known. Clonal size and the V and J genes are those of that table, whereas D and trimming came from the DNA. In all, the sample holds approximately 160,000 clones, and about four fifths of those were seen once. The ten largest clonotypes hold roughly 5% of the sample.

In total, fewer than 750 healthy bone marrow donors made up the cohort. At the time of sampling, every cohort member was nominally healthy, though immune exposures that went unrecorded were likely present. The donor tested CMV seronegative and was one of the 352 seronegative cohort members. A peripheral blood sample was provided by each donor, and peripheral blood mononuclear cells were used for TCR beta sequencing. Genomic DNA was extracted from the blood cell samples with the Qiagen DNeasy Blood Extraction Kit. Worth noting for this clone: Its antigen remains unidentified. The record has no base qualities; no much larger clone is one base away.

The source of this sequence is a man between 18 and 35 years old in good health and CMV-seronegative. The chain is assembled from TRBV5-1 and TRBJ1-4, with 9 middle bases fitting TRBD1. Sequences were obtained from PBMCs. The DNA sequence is TGCGCCAGCAGCCCCTGGGGACAGGGTGAAGGAAAACTGTTTTTT. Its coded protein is CASSPWGQGEGKLFF.